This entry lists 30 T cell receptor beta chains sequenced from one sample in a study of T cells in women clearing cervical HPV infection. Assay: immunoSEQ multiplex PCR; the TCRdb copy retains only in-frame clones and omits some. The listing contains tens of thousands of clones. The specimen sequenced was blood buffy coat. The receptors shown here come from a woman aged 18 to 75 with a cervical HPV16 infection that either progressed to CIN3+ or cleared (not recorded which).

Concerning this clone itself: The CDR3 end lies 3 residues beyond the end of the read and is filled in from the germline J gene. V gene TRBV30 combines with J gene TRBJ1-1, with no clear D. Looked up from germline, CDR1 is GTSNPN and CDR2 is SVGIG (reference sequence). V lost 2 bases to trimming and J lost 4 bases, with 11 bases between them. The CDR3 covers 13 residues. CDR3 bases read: TGTGCCTGGAGTTTTACCAGTGCCACTGAA. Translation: CAWSFTSATE. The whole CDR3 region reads CAWSFTSATEAFF.

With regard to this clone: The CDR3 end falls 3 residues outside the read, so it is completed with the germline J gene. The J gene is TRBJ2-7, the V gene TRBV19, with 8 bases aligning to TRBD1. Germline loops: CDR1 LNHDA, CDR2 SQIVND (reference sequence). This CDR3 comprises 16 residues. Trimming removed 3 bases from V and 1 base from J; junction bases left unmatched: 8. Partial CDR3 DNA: TGTGCCAGTAGTATGGGGACAGGTCCCCCTTCCTACGAG. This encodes CASSMGTGPPSYE. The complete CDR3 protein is CASSMGTGPPSYEQYF. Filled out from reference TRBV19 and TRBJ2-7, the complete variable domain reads DGGITQSPKYLFRKEGQNVTLSCEQNLNHDAMYWYRQDPGQGLRLIYYSQIVNDFQKGDIAEGYSVSREKKESFPLTVTSAQKNPTAFYLCASSMGTGPPSYEQYFGPGTRLTVT.

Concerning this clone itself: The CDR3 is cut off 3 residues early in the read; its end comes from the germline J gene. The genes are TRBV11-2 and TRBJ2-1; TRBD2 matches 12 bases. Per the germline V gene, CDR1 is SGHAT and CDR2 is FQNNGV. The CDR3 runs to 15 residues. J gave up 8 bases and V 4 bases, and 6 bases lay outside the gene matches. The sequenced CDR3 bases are TGTGCCAGCAGCTCCTCTAGCGGGGGGGTCGATGAG. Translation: CASSSSSGGVDE. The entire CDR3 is CASSSSSGGVDEQFF.

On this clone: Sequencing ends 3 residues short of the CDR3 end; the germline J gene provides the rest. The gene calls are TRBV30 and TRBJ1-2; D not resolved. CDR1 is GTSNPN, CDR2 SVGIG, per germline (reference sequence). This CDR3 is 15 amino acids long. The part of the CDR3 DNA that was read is TGTGCCTGGAGTGTAAAACTAGCGGGCGACTACGAC. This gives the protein CAWSVKLAGDYD. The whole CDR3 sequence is CAWSVKLAGDYDYTF.

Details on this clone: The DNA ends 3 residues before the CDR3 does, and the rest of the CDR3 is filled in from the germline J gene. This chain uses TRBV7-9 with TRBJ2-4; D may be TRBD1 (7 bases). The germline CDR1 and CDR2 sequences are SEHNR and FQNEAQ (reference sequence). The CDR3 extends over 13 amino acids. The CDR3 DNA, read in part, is TGTGCCAGCAGCTCCACAGGGGAGGATGGT. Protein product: CASSSTGEDG. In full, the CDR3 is CASSSTGEDGQYF.

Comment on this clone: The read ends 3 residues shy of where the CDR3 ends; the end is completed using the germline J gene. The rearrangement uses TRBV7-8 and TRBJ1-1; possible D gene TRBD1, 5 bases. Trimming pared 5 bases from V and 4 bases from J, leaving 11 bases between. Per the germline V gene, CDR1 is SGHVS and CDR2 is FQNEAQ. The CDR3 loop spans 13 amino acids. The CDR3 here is CASSKTDITEAFF. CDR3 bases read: TGTGCCAGCAGCAAGACAGACATCACTGAA.

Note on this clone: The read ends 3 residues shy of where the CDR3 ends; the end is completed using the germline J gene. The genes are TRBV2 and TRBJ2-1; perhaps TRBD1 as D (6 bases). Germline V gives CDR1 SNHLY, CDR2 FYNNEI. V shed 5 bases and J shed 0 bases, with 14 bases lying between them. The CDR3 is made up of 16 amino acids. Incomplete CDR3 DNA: TGTGCCAGCAGTCGAACCGGGACAACCTCCTACAATGAG. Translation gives CASSRTGTTSYNE. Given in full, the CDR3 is CASSRTGTTSYNEQFF.

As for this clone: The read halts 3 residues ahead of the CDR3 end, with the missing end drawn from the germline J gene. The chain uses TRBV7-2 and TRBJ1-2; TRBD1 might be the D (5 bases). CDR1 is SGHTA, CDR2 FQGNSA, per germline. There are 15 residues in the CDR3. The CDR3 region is CASSLRGSGGEAYTF. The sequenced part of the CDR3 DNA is TGTGCCAGCAGCCTGCGGGGTAGCGGGGGGGAGGCC.

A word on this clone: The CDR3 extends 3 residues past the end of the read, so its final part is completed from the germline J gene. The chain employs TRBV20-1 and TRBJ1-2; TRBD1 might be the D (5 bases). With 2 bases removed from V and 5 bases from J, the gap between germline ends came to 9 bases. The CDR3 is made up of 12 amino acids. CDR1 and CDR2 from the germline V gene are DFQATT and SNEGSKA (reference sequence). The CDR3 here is CSARQGRYGYTF. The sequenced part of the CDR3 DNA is TGCAGTGCTAGACAGGGTCGGTATGGC.

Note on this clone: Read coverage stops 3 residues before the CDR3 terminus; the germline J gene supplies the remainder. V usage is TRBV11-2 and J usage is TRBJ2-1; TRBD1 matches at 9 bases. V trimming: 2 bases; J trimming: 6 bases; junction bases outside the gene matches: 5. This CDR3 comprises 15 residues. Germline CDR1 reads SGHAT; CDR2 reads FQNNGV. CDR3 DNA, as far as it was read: TGTGCCAGCAGCTTATGGACAGGGGCTCCCAATGAG. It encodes CASSLWTGAPNE. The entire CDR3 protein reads CASSLWTGAPNEQFF.

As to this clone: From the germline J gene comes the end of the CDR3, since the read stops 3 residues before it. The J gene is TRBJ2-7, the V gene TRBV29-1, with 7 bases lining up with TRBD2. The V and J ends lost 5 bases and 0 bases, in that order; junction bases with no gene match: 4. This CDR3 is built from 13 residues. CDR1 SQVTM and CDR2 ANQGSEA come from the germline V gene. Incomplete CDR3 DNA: TGCAGCGTTACGCGGGGGAGCTCCTACGAG. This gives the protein CSVTRGSSYE. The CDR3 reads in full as CSVTRGSSYEQYF.

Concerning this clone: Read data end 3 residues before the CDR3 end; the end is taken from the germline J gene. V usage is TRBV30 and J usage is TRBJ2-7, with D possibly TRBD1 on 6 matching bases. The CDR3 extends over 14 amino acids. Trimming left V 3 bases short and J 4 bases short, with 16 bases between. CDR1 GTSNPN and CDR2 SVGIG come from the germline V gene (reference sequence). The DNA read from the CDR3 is TGTGCCTGGAGCAGGGGCCTACCTCTATACGAG. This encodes CAWSRGLPLYE. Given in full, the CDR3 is CAWSRGLPLYEQYF.

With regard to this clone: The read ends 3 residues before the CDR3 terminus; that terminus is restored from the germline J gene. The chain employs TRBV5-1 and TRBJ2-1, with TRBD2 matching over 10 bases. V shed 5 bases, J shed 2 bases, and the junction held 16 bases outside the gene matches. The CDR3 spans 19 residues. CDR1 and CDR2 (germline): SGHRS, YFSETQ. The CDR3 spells CASRNVGQLAGAPYNEQFF. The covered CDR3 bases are TGCGCCAGCAGAAATGTGGGCCAGCTAGCGGGGGCCCCCTACAATGAG.

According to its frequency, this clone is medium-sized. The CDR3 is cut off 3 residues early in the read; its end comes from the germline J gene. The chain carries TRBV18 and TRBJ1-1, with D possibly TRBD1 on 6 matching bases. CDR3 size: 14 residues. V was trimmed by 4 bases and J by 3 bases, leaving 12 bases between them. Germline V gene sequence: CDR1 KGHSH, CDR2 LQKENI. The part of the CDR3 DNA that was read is TGTGCCAGCTCACGGACGGACAGAGACACTGAA. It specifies CASSRTDRDTE. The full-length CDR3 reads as CASSRTDRDTEAFF.

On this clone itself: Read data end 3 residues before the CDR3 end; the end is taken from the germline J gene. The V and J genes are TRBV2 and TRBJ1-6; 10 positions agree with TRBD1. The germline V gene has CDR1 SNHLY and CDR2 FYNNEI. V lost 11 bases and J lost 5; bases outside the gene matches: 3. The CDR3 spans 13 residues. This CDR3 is CAGGTGDNSPLHF. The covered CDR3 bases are TGTGCCGGAGGGACAGGGGATAATTCACCC.

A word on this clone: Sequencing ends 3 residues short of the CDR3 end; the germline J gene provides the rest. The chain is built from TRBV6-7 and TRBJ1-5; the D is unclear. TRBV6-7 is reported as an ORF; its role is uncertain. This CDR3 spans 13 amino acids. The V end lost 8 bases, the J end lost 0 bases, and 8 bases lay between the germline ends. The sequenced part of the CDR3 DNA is TGTGCCAGCGACACTTATAGCAATCAGCCC. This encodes CASDTYSNQP. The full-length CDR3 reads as CASDTYSNQPQHF.

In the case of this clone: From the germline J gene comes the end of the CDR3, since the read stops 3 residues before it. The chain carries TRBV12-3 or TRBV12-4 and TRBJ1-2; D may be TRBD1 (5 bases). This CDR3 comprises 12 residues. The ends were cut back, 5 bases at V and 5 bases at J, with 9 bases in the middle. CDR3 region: CASSDPGYGYTF. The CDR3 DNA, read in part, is TGTGCCAGCAGTGATCCAGGGTATGGC.

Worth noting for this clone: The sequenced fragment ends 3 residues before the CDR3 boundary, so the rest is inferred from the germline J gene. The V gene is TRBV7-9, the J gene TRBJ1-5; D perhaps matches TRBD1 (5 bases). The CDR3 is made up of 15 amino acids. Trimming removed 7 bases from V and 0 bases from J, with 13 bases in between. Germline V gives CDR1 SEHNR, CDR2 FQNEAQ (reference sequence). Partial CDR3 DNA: TGTGCCAGCACCCCAGGGTGGCATAGCAATCAGCCC. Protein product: CASTPGWHSNQP. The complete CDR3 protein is CASTPGWHSNQPQHF.

The part of the CDR3 DNA that was read is TGTGCCAGCGCAAAACGAGATAGCGGGGGGCCAGCAGATACG. Translation: CASAKRDSGGPADT. In full, the CDR3 is CASAKRDSGGPADTQYF. J is TRBJ2-3 and V is TRBV6-7, with 10 positions matching TRBD2. Sequencing ends 3 residues short of the CDR3 end; the germline J gene provides the rest. TRBV6-7 is classed as an ORF, of uncertain function. CDR3 length equals 17 residues. V was pared by 8 bases and J by 4 bases, with 15 bases of the junction left unmatched.

The CDR3 bases that were read are TGTGCCAGCAGCTTAGGGACAGGGGCTGAA. Protein: CASSLGTGAE. The complete CDR3 reads CASSLGTGAEAFF. The rearrangement uses TRBV7-3 and TRBJ1-1; 10 bases match TRBD1. Sequencing ends 3 residues short of the CDR3 end; the germline J gene provides the rest. V shed 2 bases and J 6 bases; nucleotides not matched to a gene: 0. The CDR3 loop spans 13 amino acids. CDR1 and CDR2 from the germline V gene are SGHTA and FQGTGA.

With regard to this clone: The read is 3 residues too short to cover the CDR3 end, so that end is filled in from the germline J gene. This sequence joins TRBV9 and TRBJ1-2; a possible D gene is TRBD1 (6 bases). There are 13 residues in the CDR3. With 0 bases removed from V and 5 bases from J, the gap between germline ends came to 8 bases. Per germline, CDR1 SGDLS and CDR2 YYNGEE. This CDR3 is CASSVDQGYGYTF. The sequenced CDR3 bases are TGTGCCAGCAGCGTAGATCAGGGGTATGGC. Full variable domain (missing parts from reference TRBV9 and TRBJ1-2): DSGVTQTPKHLITATGQRVTLRCSPRSGDLSVYWYQQSLDQGLQFLIQYYNGEERAKGNILERFSAQQFPDLHSELNLSSLELGDSALYFCASSVDQGYGYTFGSGTRLTVV.

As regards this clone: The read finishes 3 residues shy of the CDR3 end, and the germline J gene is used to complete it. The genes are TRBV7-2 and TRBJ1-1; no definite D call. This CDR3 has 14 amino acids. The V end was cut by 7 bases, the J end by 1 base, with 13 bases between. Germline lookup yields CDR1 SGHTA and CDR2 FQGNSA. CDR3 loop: CASTTSRWNTEAFF. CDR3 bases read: TGTGCCAGCACCACTTCTCGGTGGAACACTGAA.

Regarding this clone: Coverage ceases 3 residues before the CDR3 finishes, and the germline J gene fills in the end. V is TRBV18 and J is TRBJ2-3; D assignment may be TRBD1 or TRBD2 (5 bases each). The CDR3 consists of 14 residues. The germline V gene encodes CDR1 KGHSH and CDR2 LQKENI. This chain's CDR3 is CASSPPRGQETQYF. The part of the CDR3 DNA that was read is TGTGCCAGCTCACCACCGAGGGGCCAAGAGACG.

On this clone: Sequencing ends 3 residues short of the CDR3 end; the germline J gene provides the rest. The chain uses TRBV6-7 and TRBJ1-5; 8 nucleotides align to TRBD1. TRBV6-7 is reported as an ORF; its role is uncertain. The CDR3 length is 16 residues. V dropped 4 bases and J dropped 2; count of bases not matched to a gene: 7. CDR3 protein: CASSSQTGGGNQPQHF. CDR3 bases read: TGTGCCAGCAGTTCACAAACAGGGGGTGGCAATCAGCCC.

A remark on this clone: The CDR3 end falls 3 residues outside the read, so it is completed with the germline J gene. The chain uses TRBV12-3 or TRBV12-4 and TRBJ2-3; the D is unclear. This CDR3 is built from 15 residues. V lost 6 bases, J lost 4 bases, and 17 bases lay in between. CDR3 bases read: TGTGCCAGCAGCCGCGGCGGAAGATCAGCAGATACG. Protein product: CASSRGGRSADT. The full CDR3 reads CASSRGGRSADTQYF.

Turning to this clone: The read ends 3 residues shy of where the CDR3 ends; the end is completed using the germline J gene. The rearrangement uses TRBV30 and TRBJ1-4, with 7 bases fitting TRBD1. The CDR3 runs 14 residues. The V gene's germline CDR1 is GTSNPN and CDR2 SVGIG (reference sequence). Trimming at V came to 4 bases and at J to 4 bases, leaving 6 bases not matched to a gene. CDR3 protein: CAWMKTGLNEKLFF. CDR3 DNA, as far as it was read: TGTGCCTGGATGAAGACAGGGCTTAATGAAAAA.

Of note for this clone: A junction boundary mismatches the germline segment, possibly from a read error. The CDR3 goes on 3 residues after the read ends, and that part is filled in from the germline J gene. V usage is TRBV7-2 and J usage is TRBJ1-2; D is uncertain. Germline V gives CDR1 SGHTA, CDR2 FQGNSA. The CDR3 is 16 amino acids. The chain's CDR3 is CASSLAGRREAYDYTF. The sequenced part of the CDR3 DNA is TGTGCCAGCAGCTTAGCCGGGCGGCGGGAGGCTTATGAC.

CDR3 protein: CASSTTSGGPRETQYF. Incomplete CDR3 DNA: TGTGCCAGCAGCACAACTAGCGGGGGGCCTCGGGAGACC. This sequence joins TRBV9 and TRBJ2-5; 12 nucleotides line up with TRBD2. The CDR3 is cut off 3 residues early in the read; its end comes from the germline J gene. The J segment lost 5 bases and the V segment lost 4 bases, leaving 9 bases of the junction unmatched. CDR1 and CDR2 from the germline V gene are SGDLS and YYNGEE. The CDR3 has 16 amino acids.

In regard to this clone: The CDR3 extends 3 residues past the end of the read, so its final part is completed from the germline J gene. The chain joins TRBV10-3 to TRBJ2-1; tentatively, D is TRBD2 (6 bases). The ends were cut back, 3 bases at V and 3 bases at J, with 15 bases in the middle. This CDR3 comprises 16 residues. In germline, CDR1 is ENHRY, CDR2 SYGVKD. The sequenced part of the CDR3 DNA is TGTGCCATCAGTGATTGGGGAGGCGGGGACTACAATGAG. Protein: CAISDWGGGDYNE. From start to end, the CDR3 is CAISDWGGGDYNEQFF.

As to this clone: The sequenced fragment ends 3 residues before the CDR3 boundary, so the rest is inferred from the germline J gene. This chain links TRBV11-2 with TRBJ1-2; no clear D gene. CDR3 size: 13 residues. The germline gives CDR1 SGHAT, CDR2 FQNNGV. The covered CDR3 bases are TGTGCCAGCAGCTTTAAGGTTTCCGTGGGC. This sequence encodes CASSFKVSVG. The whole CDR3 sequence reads CASSFKVSVGYTF.